This T cell receptor beta chain was captured in a study of blood T cell repertoires in COVID-19. Overall study: Collection of acute and convalescent COVID-19 samples took place in the United States, Italy and Spain. In each case, the material was cDNA or gDNA derived from T cells, B-cell-depleted T cells, or PBMCs.

This CDR3 spans 13 amino acids. J was trimmed by 4 bases and V by 5 bases; bases with no gene match: 7. Germline assignment: CDR1 SQVTM and CDR2 ANQGSEA. Original processing notes: Amplification from reference gene primers served as the basis for estimated nucleated cell counts. Sequencing used immunoSEQ multiplex PCR; TCRdb keeps in-frame clones, though not all of them. V and J calls and clone size are copied from that table; D and trimming were computed from the DNA. Of about 76,000 clones detected, 82% appear once; the ten largest clones hold 27%. The chain employs TRBV29-1 and TRBJ2-5, with TRBD1 identical over 7 bases. The specimen was peripheral blood. This TCR was recovered from a human donor in a cohort sampled during active COVID-19. The CDR3 bases are TGCAGCGTTACCGGGACAGCGGTAGAGACCCAGTACTTC. Translated: CSVTGTAVETQYF.